Each of the 30 T cell receptor beta chains below was sequenced from the same sample in a study of T cell repertoires in cytomegalovirus infection (dated 2019 in TCRdb). Sequenced using an Illumina HiSeq 1500. The raw public reads went through TCRdb reprocessing: fastp at Q25, MiXCR clone calling, in-frame beta chains kept. Each CDR3 protein gets just one entry, which takes the most common genes and DNA from the rows behind it. Present in this sample are fewer than 250,000 distinct CDR3 sequences, about 12% of which were seen just once. 1.5% to 2% of the sample belongs to the ten largest clones. Sequencing used PBMCs. These receptors originate from a human donor in good health (CMV status not recorded). Some clones in this sample may be carry-over from other donors' samples.

The sample holds many counts of this clonotype. V and J are TRBV11-2 and TRBJ1-6, with 9 positions matching TRBD1. Per the germline V gene, CDR1 is SGHAT and CDR2 is FQNNGV. V dropped 3 bases and J dropped 10; count of bases not matched to a gene: 7. This CDR3 comprises 15 residues. As DNA, the CDR3 is TGTGCCAGCAGCTTGACCGGGACAGGGAGCTCACCCCTCCACTTT. Its protein is CASSLTGTGSSPLHF.

This rearrangement joins TRBV24-1 to TRBJ1-5; tentatively, D is TRBD1 (5 bases). The V gene lost 4 bases and the J gene lost 1 base, with 7 bases spanning the gap. The CDR3 runs 14 residues. CDR1 and CDR2 (germline): KGHDR, SFDVKD. CDR3 loop: CATSDWDSNQPQHF. CDR3 DNA sequence: TGTGCCACCAGTGACTGGGACAGCAATCAGCCCCAGCATTTT.

Ten or more counts support this clonotype. V and J are TRBV7-2 and TRBJ1-4; D remains ambiguous. In germline, CDR1 is SGHTA, CDR2 FQGNSA. Trimming cost V 1 base and J 10 bases, with 10 bases left between them. The CDR3 length is 13 residues. The CDR3 coding sequence is TGTGCCAGCAGCTTAGATCTGTTCGGAAAACTGTTTTTT. The encoded protein is CASSLDLFGKLFF.

This clonotype was observed a few times. V and J are TRBV27 and TRBJ2-3; no reliable D call. The germline gives CDR1 MNHEY, CDR2 SMNVEV (reference sequence). With 3 bases removed from V and 6 bases from J, the gap between germline ends came to 10 bases. The CDR3 loop spans 13 amino acids. The CDR3 nucleotides read TGTGCCAGCAGTTTCCCCGCCGGGGATACGCAGTATTTT. Translation gives CASSFPAGDTQYF.

This clonotype was seen only a few times. The chain is built from TRBV15 and TRBJ1-5; no reliable D call. Trimming shortened V by 7 bases and J by 6 bases, and 13 bases separated the two germline ends. The CDR3 has 13 amino acids. Germline values: CDR1 LNHNV, CDR2 YYDKDF (reference sequence). The CDR3 here is CATTGSFGQPQHF. Written as DNA, the CDR3 is TGTGCCACCACGGGCTCTTTCGGTCAGCCCCAGCATTTT.

This clonotype was recorded only once. A read error may be the cause here, since a much bigger clone is one base away. The chain employs TRBV2 and TRBJ2-2; possibly TRBD2 for D (5 bases). Looked up from germline, CDR1 is SNHLY and CDR2 is FYNNEI. The CDR3 extends over 15 amino acids. This chain's CDR3 is CTSKAQAANTGELFF. CDR3 coding DNA: TGTACCAGCAAAGCGCAAGCGGCGAACACCGGGGAGCTGTTTTTT. The whole variable domain, remainder taken from reference TRBV2 and TRBJ2-2, is EPEVTQTPSHQVTQMGQEVILRCVPISNHLYFYWYRQILGQKVEFLVSFYNNEISEKSEIFDDQFSVERPDGSNFTLKIRSTKLEDSAMYFCTSKAQAANTGELFFGEGSRLTVL.

This sequence joins TRBV11-3 and TRBJ2-5, with a possible D match to TRBD2 (5 bases). V was trimmed by 5 bases and J by 4 bases, leaving 11 bases between them. The CDR3 sequence is 13 residues long. Germline V gene data show CDR1 as SGHNT and CDR2 as YENEEA. Here the CDR3 reads CASSKDSGETQYF. The CDR3 nucleotides read TGTGCCAGCAGCAAGGACTCCGGAGAGACCCAGTACTTC.

This clonotype was seen repeatedly, ten times or more. The chain carries TRBV7-2 and TRBJ1-3, with 7 bases matching TRBD1. With 8 bases clipped from V and 4 bases from J, the junction kept 5 bases outside the gene matches. CDR1 is SGHTA and CDR2 is FQGNSA in the germline V gene. The CDR3 consists of 13 residues. The CDR3 coding sequence is TGTGCCAGCCGACAGGGCTTCGGAAACACCATATATTTT. Its translation: CASRQGFGNTIYF.

The chain couples TRBV28 to TRBJ2-7, with a weak D call TRBD1 (5 bases). Germline-derived CDR1 and CDR2 are MDHEN and SYDVKM. The CDR3 consists of 13 residues. V was clipped by 6 bases and J by 9 bases, with 18 bases between them. CDR3 nucleotide sequence: TGTGCCAGCAGGCAGGGCAGGGCTCGTGGGCAGTACTTC. It yields the protein CASRQGRARGQYF.

With regard to this clonotype: A much larger clone is a single base away; this may be a read error. The J gene is TRBJ1-2, the V gene TRBV25-1; D ambiguous. Germline CDR1 reads MGHDK; CDR2 reads SYGVNS. Trimming pared 6 bases from V and 0 bases from J, leaving 2 bases between. This CDR3 region has 11 residues. The DNA of the CDR3 is TGTGCCAGCAGCACTAACTATGGCTACACCTTC. Its protein is CASSTNYGYTF.

This clonotype was found many times. This sequence joins TRBV5-6 and TRBJ1-5; TRBD1 is a possible D gene (5 bases). Per germline, CDR1 SGHDT and CDR2 YYEEEE. The V end lost 0 bases, the J end lost 2 bases, and 12 bases lay between the germline ends. There are 16 residues in the CDR3. The CDR3 is CASSLGDGPGNQPQHF. The CDR3 DNA is TGTGCCAGCAGCTTGGGGGACGGCCCTGGCAATCAGCCCCAGCATTTT.

This clonotype was detected many times. The chain has TRBV6-5 and TRBJ1-5; no definite D call. The V and J ends lost 3 bases and 1 base respectively, with 10 bases between them. CDR1 is MNHEY and CDR2 is SVGAGI in the germline V gene. This CDR3 is 15 amino acids long. In DNA, the CDR3 is TGTGCCAGCAGTTATACCCTGGGGAGCAATCAGCCCCAGCATTTT. It translates to CASSYTLGSNQPQHF.

This clonotype was found many times. The chain has TRBV28 and TRBJ2-1, with 8 bases fitting TRBD2. The CDR3 sequence is 16 residues long. Trimming took 8 bases from V and 0 from J; bases not matched to a gene: 9. The germline V gene encodes CDR1 MDHEN and CDR2 SYDVKM. The CDR3 coding sequence is TGTGCCAGCTCGGGGCTACTAGCGGACTCCTACAATGAGCAGTTCTTC. Translating it yields CASSGLLADSYNEQFF.

To note about this clonotype: This may be a read error: a much more frequent sequence differs by one nucleotide. The CDR3: CASSPTRGTDMQYF. The CDR3 nucleotides read TGTGCCAGCAGCCCTACGAGGGGGACAGATATGCAGTATTTT. The chain carries TRBV7-6 and TRBJ2-3; 7 nucleotides match TRBD1. CDR1 SGHVS and CDR2 FNYEAQ come from the germline V gene. This CDR3 is built from 14 residues.

This clonotype was seen ten or more times. The genes are TRBV14 and TRBJ1-6, with D perhaps matching TRBD1 (5 bases). This CDR3 contains 13 residues. V shed 0 bases and J shed 19 bases, with 16 bases lying between them. CDR1 is SGHDN and CDR2 is FVKESK in the germline V gene. The DNA for the CDR3 is TGTGCCAGCAGCCAAGATCTGGCACCGGGGCTACACTTT. Encoded protein: CASSQDLAPGLHF.

This clonotype showed up just a few times. The genes are TRBV29-1 and TRBJ2-3; tentative D call: TRBD1 (6 bases). CDR3 length equals 13 residues. The V gene lost 5 bases and the J gene lost 3 bases, with 12 bases spanning the gap. From germline, CDR1 is SQVTM and CDR2 ANQGSEA. The CDR3 loop is CSVHRASTDTQYF. The CDR3 DNA follows: TGCAGCGTTCACAGGGCCAGTACAGATACGCAGTATTTT.

This clonotype appeared many times. The chain uses TRBV20-1 and TRBJ1-2, with 8 positions matching TRBD1. The V gene's germline CDR1 is DFQATT and CDR2 SNEGSKA (reference sequence). The CDR3 has 14 residues. The V and J ends lost 3 bases and 3 bases, in that order; junction bases with no gene match: 6. CDR3 protein: CSARPTGVDYGYTF. The CDR3 DNA sequence: TGCAGTGCTAGGCCGACAGGGGTGGACTATGGCTACACCTTC.

In its sample, this clonotype was seen many times. The rearrangement links TRBV20-1 to TRBJ2-7; 8 nucleotides align to TRBD2. V lost 0 bases, J lost 6 bases, and 10 bases stayed unmatched. The CDR3 contains 15 residues. The V gene's germline CDR1 is DFQATT and CDR2 SNEGSKA (reference sequence). The CDR3 DNA reads TGCAGTGCTAGAGATTCGGGTAGCGGGACTGCCGAGCAGTACTTC. Translated: CSARDSGSGTAEQYF.

The chain combines TRBV14 with TRBJ1-2; D remains ambiguous. This CDR3 contains 14 residues. V was clipped by 3 bases and J by 4 bases, with 12 bases between them. Germline loops: CDR1 SGHDN, CDR2 FVKESK. The CDR3 coding sequence is TGTGCCAGCAGCCAGCGCTGGATGGGCTATGGCTACACCTTC. Protein: CASSQRWMGYGYTF.

In nucleotides, the CDR3 is TGCAGCGTAGGAGGACAGGGCTACACTGAAGCTTTCTTT. It translates to CSVGGQGYTEAFF. This chain links TRBV29-1 with TRBJ1-1; 8 bases fit TRBD1. Germline CDR1 SQVTM, CDR2 ANQGSEA. There are 13 residues in the CDR3. V lost 6 bases and J lost 3; bases outside the gene matches: 6.

The table lists this clonotype with a few counts. J is TRBJ1-1 and V is TRBV28, with D possibly being TRBD1 (6 bases). V shed 1 base and J shed 5 bases, with 14 bases lying between them. There are 15 residues in the CDR3. Germline CDR1 reads MDHEN; CDR2 reads SYDVKM. The CDR3 loop reads CASSLLIGGRTEAFF. In nucleotides, the CDR3 is TGTGCCAGCAGTTTATTGATTGGGGGGCGAACTGAAGCTTTCTTT.

V gene TRBV20-1 combines with J gene TRBJ2-3; possibly TRBD1 for D (5 bases). Between the trimmed V and J ends, which lost 2 bases and 5 bases, there was a span of 11 bases. This CDR3 has 13 amino acids. Germline CDR1 and CDR2: DFQATT and SNEGSKA (reference sequence). The CDR3 nucleotides read TGCAGTGCTAGACAGGGAATGGTAGATACGCAGTATTTT. As protein: CSARQGMVDTQYF.

This clonotype showed up many times. The rearrangement links TRBV12-5 to TRBJ1-1; D is undetermined. Per the germline V gene, CDR1 is LGHNT and CDR2 is FRNRAP. V was clipped by 6 bases and J by 1 base, with 12 bases between them. CDR3 length equals 14 residues. CDR3 amino acids: CASGLSGSNTEAFF. CDR3 DNA sequence: TGTGCTAGTGGATTGAGTGGGTCGAACACTGAAGCTTTCTTT.

The gene calls are TRBV29-1 and TRBJ2-5; 9 nucleotides match TRBD1. The CDR3 is made up of 14 amino acids. With V trimmed by 6 bases and J by 1 base, 6 bases remained unmatched. CDR1 is SQVTM and CDR2 is ANQGSEA in the germline V gene. The CDR3 loop reads CSVTGTGSQETQYF. CDR3 sequence (DNA): TGCAGCGTAACCGGGACAGGGAGCCAAGAGACCCAGTACTTC.

The sample holds many counts of this clonotype. The chain carries TRBV7-2 and TRBJ2-4, with D tentatively TRBD1 or TRBD2 (6 bases each). Trimming took off 1 base at V and 6 bases at J, with 19 bases between the two ends. The CDR3 length is 17 residues. Germline V gene data show CDR1 as SGHTA and CDR2 as FQGNSA. This chain's CDR3 is CASSLVGGGRRGNIQYF. For the CDR3, the DNA is TGTGCCAGCAGCTTAGTAGGGGGTGGGCGGAGGGGAAACATTCAGTACTTC.

This clonotype was recorded at least ten times. The CDR3 loop reads CASSLNGQGDGYTF. The CDR3 DNA is TGTGCCAGCAGCCTCAACGGACAGGGGGATGGCTACACCTTC. This sequence joins TRBV7-3 and TRBJ1-2, with TRBD1 identical over 10 bases. Germline-derived CDR1 and CDR2 are SGHTA and FQGTGA. This CDR3 has 14 amino acids. The ends lost 5 bases at V and 6 bases at J; junction bases unmatched: 6. Full variable domain (remainder filled in from reference TRBV7-3 and TRBJ1-2): GAGVSQTPSNKVTEKGKYVELRCDPISGHTALYWYRQSLGQGPEFLIYFQGTGAADDSGLPNDRFFAVRPEGSVSTLKIQRTERGDSAVYLCASSLNGQGDGYTFGSGTRLTVV.

This chain links TRBV20-1 with TRBJ1-5; no definite D call. The germline V gene encodes CDR1 DFQATT and CDR2 SNEGSKA (reference sequence). CDR3 length equals 13 residues. V was cut by 1 base and J by 5 bases, with 9 bases left in between. As DNA, the CDR3 is TGCAGTGCTAGAGTGCCGGTAGATCAGCCCCAGCATTTT. Translation gives CSARVPVDQPQHF.

The chain carries TRBV5-1 and TRBJ1-2; 7 bases line up with TRBD1. Germline trimming cut 3 bases from V and 8 bases from J; bases unmatched to any gene: 7. The length of the CDR3 is 13 residues. Germline V gives CDR1 SGHRS, CDR2 YFSETQ. CDR3 residues: CASSSERQGGYTF. The CDR3 DNA follows: TGCGCCAGCAGCTCCGAGAGACAGGGCGGCTACACCTTC.

This clonotype has at least ten counts. The chain links TRBV6-1 to TRBJ2-7; D is ambiguous. Germline V gene sequence: CDR1 MNHNS, CDR2 SASEGT. The CDR3 runs 11 residues. The germline V and J ends were trimmed by 7 bases and 6 bases, with 10 bases remaining between them. CDR3 loop: CASTSAGEQYF. The CDR3, as DNA: TGTGCCAGCACCTCGGCCGGCGAGCAGTACTTC.

The gene calls are TRBV5-8 and TRBJ2-3; D ambiguous. The germline gives CDR1 SGHTS, CDR2 YDEGEE. The CDR3 length is 14 residues. The germline V and J ends were trimmed by 1 base and 7 bases, with 13 bases remaining between them. The CDR3 sequence: CASSLQVTRNTQYF. The CDR3 region has the DNA TGTGCCAGCAGCTTGCAAGTAACGCGTAATACGCAGTATTTT. The variable domain in full, completed from reference TRBV5-8 and TRBJ2-3, reads EAGVTQSPTHLIKTRGQQATLRCSPISGHTSVYWYQQALGLGLQFLLWYDEGEERNRGNFPPRFSGRQFPNYSSELNVNALELEDSALYLCASSLQVTRNTQYFGPGTRLTVL.